This entry features one T cell receptor beta chain sequence. Its antigen remains unidentified. No base quality information exists; no much larger clone differs at one position. The germline V gene (reference sequence) sets CDR1 to LGHDT and CDR2 to YNNKEL. Trimmed from V: 0 bases; trimmed from J: 6 bases; junction bases lacking a gene match: 4. The CDR3 runs 14 amino acids, cysteine and phenylalanine included. The CDR3 DNA has 42 bases and is translated from base 1. TCRbeta CDR3 regions were amplified from genomic DNA by means of the immunoSEQ Assay, a bias-controlled multiplex PCR. In the source study's methods: The number of nucleated cells in each sample was estimated by amplification of reference gene primers within the assay. To quantify the absolute abundance of each unique TCRbeta CDR3 rearrangement, sequence reads were collapsed and filtered. Productive Simpson clonality was computed per sample as the square root of Simpson's diversity index over productive rearrangements. The immuneACCESS repertoire file appears here via TCRdb, limited to in-frame rearrangements. These files lack a portion of the clones; in checked studies, under half of the deficit traces to unresolved V genes, and the cause of the others is not known. That table gives V, J and clone size, and the DNA gave D and trimming. The table for this sample lists roughly 440,000 clones; roughly 88% of them were counted only once. The ten biggest clones cover around 13% of the sample.

One collaborating source in Seattle enrolled patients during active infection and followed them longitudinally through the course of disease. Collaborating institutions collected whole blood in K2EDTA tubes following their own protocols. For TCRbeta analysis, collaborators shipped samples as frozen whole blood, isolated PBMCs, or DNA extracted from either of those sample types. This entry belongs to a study of blood T cell repertoires in COVID-19 (dated by TCRdb to the early 2020s). At the level of the whole study: The collaborator samples originated in the United States, Italy and Spain and spanned the acute and convalescent phases of COVID-19. Nearly every sample came with metadata listing a de-identified subject ID, COVID-19 status, age in years and sex. The repertoires were released in a freely available public database intended as a resource for research on the immune response to SARS-CoV-2. Where HLA class I and class II types were available, the types were taken from metadata supplied by the sample provider, not from assay-based typing. The samples were drawn from two sources: the first 160 participants of the ongoing ImmuneRACE study, and 1,254 subjects contributed by 6 global collaborators. The prospective study material was composed of cDNA or gDNA derived from T cells, B-cell-depleted T cells, or PBMCs. Deeply sampled blood TCRbeta repertoires from subjects exposed to, actively infected with, or recovered from COVID-19 were included in the dataset. Results and caveats for the whole study, not just this receptor: The quantity of clinical and demographic metadata differed by source and by participant and was supplied without curation.

Sequencing used peripheral blood. The sequence is built from TRBV3-1 (or the pseudogene TRBV3-2) and TRBJ1-2; TRBD1 matches 7 bases in the middle. This receptor was taken from a woman in her 50s with COVID-19, enrolled during active disease. This receptor carries the CDR3 CASSQDQGVHGYTF. In nucleotide form, the sequence is TGTGCCAGCAGCCAAGATCAGGGGGTCCATGGCTACACCTTC.